The 31 T cell receptor beta chains below come from one sample, sequenced in a study of shared clonotypes between healthy human individuals. Produced via immunoSEQ multiplex PCR; TCRdb's table is partial and in-frame only. There are over 2 million clones in the sample; 85% to 95% occur only once, and 0.37% lies in the top ten. Sample: naive CD4+ T cells from PBMCs. Subset given: CD45RA+ positively selected. The receptor source for this set is a man between 18 and 29 years old in good health. Some clones in this sample may be carry-over from other donors' samples.

This chain joins TRBV5-6 and TRBJ2-7; D not certain. V lost 2 bases and J 1 base, leaving 10 bases between the germline ends. This CDR3 is built from 14 residues. CDR1 and CDR2 from the germline V gene are SGHDT and YYEEEE. This CDR3 is CASSFGPGSYEQYF. The CDR3 DNA follows: TGTGCCAGCAGCTTCGGGCCTGGGTCCTACGAGCAGTACTTC.

This chain joins TRBV29-1 and TRBJ1-3, with D maybe TRBD1 (5 bases). The V gene lost 6 bases and the J gene lost 4 bases, with 16 bases spanning the gap. The CDR3 is 14 amino acids. CDR1 is SQVTM, CDR2 ANQGSEA, per germline. In DNA form, the CDR3 reads TGCAGCGTGGGGCCTACCCCCTCCGGAAACACCATATATTTT. Translating it yields CSVGPTPSGNTIYF.

This clone was observed once. The chain couples TRBV18 to TRBJ1-3; D is possibly TRBD1 (6 bases). Between the trimmed V and J ends, which lost 3 bases and 4 bases, there was a span of 19 bases. Germline values: CDR1 KGHSH, CDR2 LQKENI. The CDR3 is 17 residues long. CDR3 in amino acids: CASSPDLIWGPGNTIYF. The CDR3 nucleotides read TGTGCCAGCTCACCGGACTTGATCTGGGGGCCCGGAAACACCATATATTTT.

V is TRBV5-1 and J is TRBJ2-1; unclear D gene. V dropped 0 bases and J dropped 8 bases, with 9 bases sitting between them. The CDR3 is 13 residues long. The germline V gene encodes CDR1 SGHRS and CDR2 YFSETQ. CDR3 sequence reads: CASSLGATDEQFF. CDR3 DNA sequence: TGCGCCAGCAGCTTGGGGGCAACGGATGAGCAGTTCTTC.

The CDR3: CSGGQSGTF. The CDR3 region has the DNA TGCAGTGGGGGACAGTCGGGCACCTTC. The chain uses TRBV20-1 and TRBJ1-2; 7 bases align to TRBD1. The length of the CDR3 is 9 residues. Germline trimming cut 7 bases from V and 13 bases from J; bases unmatched to any gene: 6. Germline V lookup: CDR1 DFQATT, CDR2 SNEGSKA (reference sequence).

The rearrangement links TRBV28 to TRBJ2-7, with TRBD1 identical over 8 bases. The CDR3 loop spans 14 amino acids. From germline, CDR1 is MDHEN and CDR2 SYDVKM. The junction had 8 bases not matched to a gene; V was cut back by 10 bases and J by 0 bases. The CDR3 loop is CATVDRAFSYEQYF. CDR3 coding DNA: TGTGCCACCGTGGACAGGGCCTTCTCCTACGAGCAGTACTTC.

This clone has just one count. The chain joins TRBV28 to TRBJ1-5, with D tentatively TRBD1 (6 bases). The germline V gene has CDR1 MDHEN and CDR2 SYDVKM. Trimming removed 5 bases at V and 4 bases at J, with 21 bases between. This CDR3 has 17 amino acids. Written as DNA, the CDR3 is TGTGCCAGCAGTCAAATAGGACAGCTGGAAATTAATCAGCCCCAGCATTTT. Protein: CASSQIGQLEINQPQHF. Full variable domain (outside the CDR3, taken from reference TRBV28 and TRBJ1-5): DVKVTQSSRYLVKRTGEKVFLECVQDMDHENMFWYRQDPGLGLRLIYFSYDVKMKEKGDIPEGYSVSREKKERFSLILESASTNQTSMYLCASSQIGQLEINQPQHFGDGTRLSIL.

The V and J genes are TRBV7-2 and TRBJ2-2; D may match TRBD1 or TRBD2 (5 bases each). This CDR3 spans 15 amino acids. Trimming shortened V by 3 bases and J by 7 bases, and 15 bases separated the two germline ends. Germline V gene data show CDR1 as SGHTA and CDR2 as FQGNSA. The CDR3 protein is CASSLGPTLGGELFF. As DNA, the CDR3 is TGTGCCAGCAGCTTGGGACCCACGCTTGGCGGGGAGCTGTTTTTT.

Note on this clone: A read error may account for a junction end that differs from germline. The chain employs TRBV18 and TRBJ2-2, with no clear D. The CDR3 has 14 amino acids. Per the germline V gene, CDR1 is KGHSH and CDR2 is LQKENI. DNA for the CDR3: TGTGCCAGCTTACCATTCGGGAACACCGGGGAGCTGTTTTTT. It translates to CASLPFGNTGELFF.

The chain uses TRBV2 and TRBJ2-1; the D is unclear. Trimming left V 0 bases short and J 9 bases short, with 15 bases between. Germline CDR1 and CDR2: SNHLY and FYNNEI. The CDR3 consists of 15 residues. CDR3 sequence (DNA): TGTGCCAGCAGTGAAGCGCGAAGGGTCTTAACTGAGCAGTTCTTC. This translates into CASSEARRVLTEQFF.

The chain recombines TRBV5-1 with TRBJ2-3; D unresolved. Trimming stripped 0 bases from V and 0 bases from J, with 11 bases between. Per the germline V gene, CDR1 is SGHRS and CDR2 is YFSETQ. The CDR3 extends over 16 amino acids. CDR3 nucleotide sequence: TGCGCCAGCAGCTTGGTTGGCGGACGTAGCACAGATACGCAGTATTTT. This translates into CASSLVGGRSTDTQYF.

The J gene is TRBJ2-5, the V gene TRBV14; TRBD2 agrees at 10 bases. The CDR3 contains 15 residues. J lost 1 base, V lost 8 bases, and 7 bases had no gene match. Germline V lookup: CDR1 SGHDN, CDR2 FVKESK. The CDR3 is CASGFSGRTQETQYF. DNA for the CDR3: TGTGCCAGCGGATTTAGCGGGAGGACCCAAGAGACCCAGTACTTC. Full variable domain (outside the CDR3, taken from reference TRBV14 and TRBJ2-5): EAGVTQFPSHSVIEKGQTVTLRCDPISGHDNLYWYRRVMGKEIKFLLHFVKESKQDESGMPNNRFLAERTGGTYSTLKVQPAELEDSGVYFCASGFSGRTQETQYFGPGTRLLVL.

This chain uses TRBV5-1 with TRBJ2-1; tentatively, D is TRBD2 (5 bases). The V end lost 0 bases, the J end lost 8 bases, and 18 bases lay between the germline ends. CDR3 length: 16 residues. Germline V gene data show CDR1 as SGHRS and CDR2 as YFSETQ. CDR3 in amino acids: CASSLGLAFTSYEQFF. CDR3 nucleotides: TGCGCCAGCAGCTTGGGGCTAGCCTTTACTTCCTATGAGCAGTTCTTC.

The chain combines TRBV5-1 with TRBJ2-7; 14 bases align to TRBD2. The J segment lost 2 bases and the V segment lost 2 bases, leaving 6 bases of the junction unmatched. This CDR3 spans 17 amino acids. Germline V lookup: CDR1 SGHRS, CDR2 YFSETQ. CDR3 residues: CASSFGLAGGLTYEQYF. The CDR3 DNA reads TGCGCCAGCAGCTTCGGACTAGCGGGAGGCCTCACCTACGAGCAGTACTTC.

This clone was counted only a few times. V is TRBV15 and J is TRBJ1-4; D may be TRBD1 (6 bases). V was cut by 4 bases and J by 8 bases, with 17 bases left in between. Germline V lookup: CDR1 LNHNV, CDR2 YYDKDF (reference sequence). The CDR3 sequence is 15 residues long. The CDR3 nucleotides read TGTGCCACCAGCATGGGACAAGGGGCGGGAGAAAAACTGTTTTTT. Amino acid sequence: CATSMGQGAGEKLFF. The full variable domain, its missing parts supplied by reference TRBV15 and TRBJ1-4, is DAMVIQNPRYQVTQFGKPVTLSCSQTLNHNVMYWYQQKSSQAPKLLFHYYDKDFNNEADTPDNFQSRRPNTSFCFLDIRSPGLGDTAMYLCATSMGQGAGEKLFFGSGTQLSVL.

V and J are TRBV5-4 and TRBJ2-2; 12 nucleotides agree with TRBD2. The germline V gene has CDR1 SGHNT and CDR2 YYREEE (reference sequence). The J segment lost 3 bases and the V segment lost 0 bases, leaving 6 bases of the junction unmatched. The CDR3 sequence is 18 residues long. In nucleotides, the CDR3 is TGTGCCAGCAGCTTGGGTGGACTAGCGGGATCGGACACCGGGGAGCTGTTTTTT. It codes for CASSLGGLAGSDTGELFF.

The chain employs TRBV4-3 and TRBJ2-4, with 7 nucleotides matching TRBD1. Germline CDR1 and CDR2: LGHNA and YSLEER. V was clipped by 3 bases and J by 0 bases; unmatched bases: 14. This CDR3 contains 19 residues. CDR3 DNA: TGCGCCAGCAGCCATGTTTACGGGACAGCGGACCTAGCCAAAAACATTCAGTACTTC. As protein: CASSHVYGTADLAKNIQYF.

The chain links TRBV28 to TRBJ1-4; D gene unclear. CDR1 and CDR2 from the germline V gene are MDHEN and SYDVKM. The CDR3 totals 20 residues. V was cut by 3 bases and J by 3 bases, with 26 bases left in between. CDR3 residues: CASSFFNGPTNLISNEKLFF. The CDR3 nucleotides are TGTGCCAGCAGTTTCTTTAACGGACCCACAAACCTTATTTCTAATGAAAAACTGTTTTTT.

The chain carries TRBV28 and TRBJ1-4, with 9 nucleotides matching TRBD1. The CDR3 extends over 14 amino acids. Germline CDR1 MDHEN, CDR2 SYDVKM. The junction had 5 bases not matched to a gene; V was cut back by 9 bases and J by 3 bases. CDR3 loop: CASSTGGPNEKLFF. Here the CDR3 DNA reads TGTGCCAGTTCGACAGGGGGGCCTAATGAAAAACTGTTTTTT.

The CDR3 nucleotides read TGTGCCAGCAGCGGGACGCACCTCTTGGGCGGAAACACCATATATTTT. This codes for CASSGTHLLGGNTIYF. The chain carries TRBV7-9 and TRBJ1-3; maybe TRBD1 (5 bases). Trimming cost V 5 bases and J 4 bases, with 18 bases left between them. CDR1 is SEHNR, CDR2 FQNEAQ, per germline (reference sequence). The CDR3 loop spans 16 amino acids. The entire variable domain, with the rest obtained from reference TRBV7-9 and TRBJ1-3, is as follows: DTGVSQNPRHKITKRGQNVTFRCDPISEHNRLYWYRQTLGQGPEFLTYFQNEAQLEKSRLLSDRFSAERPKGSFSTLEIQRTEQGDSAMYLCASSGTHLLGGNTIYFGEGSWLTVV.

This clone showed up just once. The chain joins TRBV9 to TRBJ2-6, with D uncertain. V was trimmed by 0 bases and J by 2 bases, leaving 6 bases between them. The germline CDR1 and CDR2 sequences are SGDLS and YYNGEE. CDR3 length: 15 amino acids. The CDR3 loop is CASSVAHTGANVLTF. CDR3 nucleotides: TGTGCCAGCAGCGTAGCGCATACTGGGGCCAACGTCCTGACTTTC.

The chain couples TRBV6-5 to TRBJ1-5; D remains ambiguous. CDR3 length: 15 residues. V lost 4 bases and J lost 4, with 14 bases in between. Per germline, CDR1 MNHEY and CDR2 SVGAGI. CDR3 region: CASSSHQGRNQPQHF. In DNA, the CDR3 is TGTGCCAGCAGTTCTCACCAAGGAAGGAATCAGCCCCAGCATTTT.

The chain recombines TRBV5-1 with TRBJ2-7; D not resolved. Germline V gives CDR1 SGHRS, CDR2 YFSETQ. Trimming pared 6 bases from V and 3 bases from J, leaving 13 bases between. The CDR3 runs 13 residues. CDR3: CASTIKQHYEQYF. The CDR3 nucleotides are TGCGCCAGCACAATCAAACAGCACTACGAGCAGTACTTC.

This chain links TRBV7-2 with TRBJ2-3, with D perhaps matching TRBD1 (6 bases). Germline V gene data show CDR1 as SGHTA and CDR2 as FQGNSA. This CDR3 contains 14 residues. The V gene lost 7 bases and the J gene lost 2 bases, with 13 bases spanning the gap. The CDR3 protein is CASTIRTVTDTQYF. The CDR3 coding sequence is TGTGCCAGCACCATAAGGACAGTCACAGATACGCAGTATTTT.

In the case of this clone: At one end, the junction sequence differs from germline, possibly due to a read error. This rearrangement joins TRBV6-6 to TRBJ1-2; D is undetermined. This CDR3 is built from 13 residues. Germline V lookup: CDR1 MNHNY, CDR2 SVGAGI (reference sequence). The CDR3 coding sequence is TGTGCCAGCAGTTACGGGAAGGCGGCTAGAGAATCCTTC. Protein product: CASSYGKAARESF.

This chain links TRBV5-1 with TRBJ2-7; TRBD2 matches 9 bases. This CDR3 is built from 15 residues. Germline CDR1 reads SGHRS; CDR2 reads YFSETQ. The ends lost 4 bases at V and 0 bases at J; junction bases unmatched: 5. The CDR3 sequence is CASSTTSGYSYEQYF. In DNA, the CDR3 is TGCGCCAGCAGCACGACTAGCGGTTACTCCTACGAGCAGTACTTC.

The chain carries TRBV28 and TRBJ1-4; D is unresolved. CDR1 is MDHEN, CDR2 SYDVKM, per germline. V lost 2 bases and J 12 bases, leaving 10 bases between the germline ends. CDR3 size: 12 residues. The CDR3 bases are TGTGCCAGCAGTTTAGAGGGCAGGCAACTGTTTTTT. This sequence encodes CASSLEGRQLFF.

This chain connects TRBV6-1 to TRBJ1-1, with 8 bases identical to TRBD1. The V gene's germline CDR1 is MNHNS and CDR2 SASEGT. The CDR3 contains 14 residues. The V segment lost 1 base and the J segment 4 bases; nucleotides outside the gene matches: 2. The CDR3 reads CASSEVRGLTEAFF. The CDR3 DNA is TGTGCCAGCAGTGAAGTCAGGGGGCTCACTGAAGCTTTCTTT.

This chain uses TRBV11-2 with TRBJ1-1, with D uncertain. The V end lost 3 bases, the J end lost 4 bases, and 15 bases lay between the germline ends. CDR1 and CDR2 from the germline V gene are SGHAT and FQNNGV. The CDR3 extends over 15 amino acids. As DNA, the CDR3 is TGTGCCAGCAGCTTCATGGGAGCGGTGGGCACTGAAGCTTTCTTT. This translates into CASSFMGAVGTEAFF.

The sample holds one count of this clone. V usage is TRBV5-1 and J usage is TRBJ2-1; possible D gene TRBD1, 5 bases. V was clipped by 0 bases and J by 6 bases, with 13 bases between them. Germline V CDR1 and CDR2: SGHRS, YFSETQ. The CDR3 has 15 amino acids. CDR3 nucleotide sequence: TGCGCCAGCAGCTTGGAGGGGCCTGGCGGCAATGAGCAGTTCTTC. Encoded protein: CASSLEGPGGNEQFF.

This sequence joins TRBV6-5 and TRBJ1-2, with TRBD1 matching 8 bases. CDR3 length: 13 residues. The trim removed 5 bases at V and 4 bases at J, leaving 3 bases unmatched. Germline CDR1 and CDR2: MNHEY and SVGAGI. DNA of the CDR3: TGTGCCAGCAGTGAGACAGGGGTCTATGGCTACACCTTC. Translated, it gives CASSETGVYGYTF.